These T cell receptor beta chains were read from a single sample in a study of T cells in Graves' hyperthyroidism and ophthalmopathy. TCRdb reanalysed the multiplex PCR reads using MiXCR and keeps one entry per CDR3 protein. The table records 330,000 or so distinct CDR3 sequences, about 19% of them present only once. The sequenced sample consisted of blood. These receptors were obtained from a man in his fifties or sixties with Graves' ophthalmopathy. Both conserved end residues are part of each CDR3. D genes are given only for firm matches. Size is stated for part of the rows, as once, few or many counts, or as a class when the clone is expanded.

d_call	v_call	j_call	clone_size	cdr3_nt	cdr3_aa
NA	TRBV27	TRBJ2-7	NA	TGTGCCAGCATGTTGGACAGTGGCTCCTACGAGCAGTACTTC	CASMLDSGSYEQYF
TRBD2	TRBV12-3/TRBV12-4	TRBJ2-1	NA	TGTGCCAGCAGCCTACTAGCGGGAGCCTACAATGAGCAGTTCTTC	CASSLLAGAYNEQFF
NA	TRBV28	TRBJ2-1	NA	TGTGCCAGCAGTTTCCCGACTATTAATGAGCAGTTCTTC	CASSFPTINEQFF
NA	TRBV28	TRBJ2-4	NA	TGTGCCAGCCTCGCGGTGGGTGCAGGTCAGAGCATTCAGTACTTC	CASLAVGAGQSIQYF
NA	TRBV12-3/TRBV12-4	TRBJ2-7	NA	TGTGCCAGCAGTTTACCGATAGGGGCTGACGAGCAGTACTTC	CASSLPIGADEQYF
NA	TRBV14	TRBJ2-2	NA	TGTGCCAGCAGCCAAACTAGATCCGGGGAGCTGTTTTTT	CASSQTRSGELFF
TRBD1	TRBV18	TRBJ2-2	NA	TGTGCCTGCGACAGGGATCAGGGCACCGGGGAGCTGTTTTTT	CACDRDQGTGELFF
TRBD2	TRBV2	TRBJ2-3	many	TGTGCCAGCAGGCCGACTAGCGGGAGCCCAGATACGCAGTATTTT	CASRPTSGSPDTQYF
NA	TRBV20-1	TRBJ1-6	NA	TGCAGTGCCCCCCCGGGGAACTATAATTCACCCCTCCACTTT	CSAPPGNYNSPLHF
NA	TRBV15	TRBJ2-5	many	TGTGCCACCAGCCCGAACTGGGGGGAAGAGACCCAGTACTTC	CATSPNWGEETQYF
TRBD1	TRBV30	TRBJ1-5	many	TGTGCCTGGAGTGTACCCAGGGACAGGGGGCGGAGGCAGCCCCAGCATTTT	CAWSVPRDRGRRQPQHF
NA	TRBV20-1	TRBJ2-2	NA	TGCAGTGCTAGATATGGGGCCAACACCGGGGAGCTGTTTTTT	CSARYGANTGELFF
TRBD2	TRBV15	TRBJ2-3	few	TGTGCCACCAGCAGAGCGGGCGGGAGTGGCGATACGCAGTATTTT	CATSRAGGSGDTQYF
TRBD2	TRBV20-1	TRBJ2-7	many	TGCAGTGCTCAGAAAGGGACTAGCGGCTCCTACGAGCAGTACTTC	CSAQKGTSGSYEQYF
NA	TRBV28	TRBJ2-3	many	TGTGCCAGCAGTTTACCCCATACAGATACGCAGTATTTT	CASSLPHTDTQYF
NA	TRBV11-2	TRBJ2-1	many	TGTGCCAGCAGACTCAGCGGGGAGGGGGTTAATGAGCAGTTCTTC	CASRLSGEGVNEQFF
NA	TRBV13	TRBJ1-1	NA	TGTGCCAGCAGCTTATACGCAGACAGCACCGACACGGCTTTCTTT	CASSLYADSTDTAFF
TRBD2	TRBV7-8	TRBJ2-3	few	TGTGCCAGCAGCCAGGGACTAGCGGGAGAGGCAGGTACGCAGTATTTT	CASSQGLAGEAGTQYF
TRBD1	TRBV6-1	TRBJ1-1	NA	TGTGCCAGCGACAGGGGGCTGGATCAACCGACAGCTTTCTTT	CASDRGLDQPTAFF
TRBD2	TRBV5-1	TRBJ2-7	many	TGCGCCAGCAGCCCCTCAGCGGGGAGCTCCTACGAGCAGTACTTC	CASSPSAGSSYEQYF
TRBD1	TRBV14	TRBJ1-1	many	TGTGCCAGCAGCCGTACGACAGGGTCGGCTGAAGCTTTCTTT	CASSRTTGSAEAFF
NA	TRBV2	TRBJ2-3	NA	TGTGCCAGCAGTGTTTTTCCAGATACGCAGTATTTT	CASSVFPDTQYF
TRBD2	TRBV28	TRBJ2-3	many	TGTGCCAGCAGTTTTCTGCGGGAGAATCAAGATACGCAGTATTTT	CASSFLRENQDTQYF
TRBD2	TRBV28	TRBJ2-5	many	TGTGCCAGCAGTTTATGGACTAGCGGCCAAGAGACCCAGTACTTC	CASSLWTSGQETQYF
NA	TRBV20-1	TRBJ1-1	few	TGCAGTGCTAGAGTGGGACAAATGAACACTGAAGCTTTCTTT	CSARVGQMNTEAFF
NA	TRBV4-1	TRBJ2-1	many	TGCGCCAGCAGCCAAGATCCTCGCGGAGGGCCCTCCAATGAGCAGTTCTTC	CASSQDPRGGPSNEQFF
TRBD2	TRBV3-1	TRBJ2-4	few	TGTGCCAGCAGCCAAACTAGCGGGAGTGGTAACATTCAGTACTTC	CASSQTSGSGNIQYF
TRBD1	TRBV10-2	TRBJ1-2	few	TGCGCCAGCAGTGAGTTGGACAGGGCCAACTATGGCTACACCTTC	CASSELDRANYGYTF
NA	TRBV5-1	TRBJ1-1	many	TGCGCCAGCAGCTTGACGGGGACGGCCGCTGAAGCTTTCTTT	CASSLTGTAAEAFF
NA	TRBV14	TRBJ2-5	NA	TGTGCCAGCAGCCGCGCGGGCCTGGAGACCCAGTACTTC	CASSRAGLETQYF
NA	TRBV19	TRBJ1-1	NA	TGTGCCAGTAAGTACGGCGACGTAGAGGTTCCCGGTTTAAAGAACACTGAAGCTTTCTTT	CASKYGDVEVPGLKNTEAFF
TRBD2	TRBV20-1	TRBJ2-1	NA	TGCAGTGCTTTAGAGGGACTAGCGGGAGGGCAGTTCTTC	CSALEGLAGGQFF
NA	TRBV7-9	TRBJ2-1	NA	TGTGCCAGTGGGATCGGCGCCTACAATGAGCAGTTCTTC	CASGIGAYNEQFF
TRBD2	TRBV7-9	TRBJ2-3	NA	TGTGCCAGCAGCTTAGCGGCCCAACTAGCGGGAGGGCAGGATGGCACAGATACGCAGTATTTT	CASSLAAQLAGGQDGTDTQYF
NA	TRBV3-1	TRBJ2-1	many	TGTGCCAGCAGCCGCGGGGGCGGGAGAAAGACCCCCTACAATGAGCAGTTCTTC	CASSRGGGRKTPYNEQFF
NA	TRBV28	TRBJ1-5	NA	TGTGCCAGCAGTTTATTACAGGGTCTTGGTCAGCCCCAGCATTTT	CASSLLQGLGQPQHF